This TCR beta chain was recorded in a study of tumor-infiltrating lymphocytes in primary liver carcinoma. Overall study results and limits: Found in all five tumor regions were only about 8-24% of top clones.

Constant-region priming of roughly 500 ng total RNA yielded TCR beta cDNA. TCR beta libraries came from three nested multiplex PCR rounds using slightly modified ARM-PCR. Each CDR3 protein gets one entry after TCRdb re-called the multiplex PCR reads with MiXCR. The sample lists some 43,000 distinct CDR3 sequences; about two thirds were seen once. To note about this clonotype: Its antigen is unidentified. A much bigger clone sits one base away, suggesting this may be a read error.

The 20-30 mg bulk tissue piece was not sorted before simultaneous RNA and DNA extraction. Five separate regions per tumor were sampled. This TCR derives from a man aged 40-49 years with primary liver carcinoma and hepatitis B virus infection. The sequenced sample was liver tumor tissue from sampling region 5. Documented subset: tumor region T5, tumor centre.

The DNA for the CDR3 is TGTGCCAGCGGCCAAGGGACTGGCGGGATAGATACGCAGTATTTT. This translates into CASGQGTGGIDTQYF. V gene TRBV14 combines with J gene TRBJ2-3; maybe TRBD2 (6 bases). The CDR3 totals 15 residues. The germline V gene has CDR1 SGHDN and CDR2 FVKESK.